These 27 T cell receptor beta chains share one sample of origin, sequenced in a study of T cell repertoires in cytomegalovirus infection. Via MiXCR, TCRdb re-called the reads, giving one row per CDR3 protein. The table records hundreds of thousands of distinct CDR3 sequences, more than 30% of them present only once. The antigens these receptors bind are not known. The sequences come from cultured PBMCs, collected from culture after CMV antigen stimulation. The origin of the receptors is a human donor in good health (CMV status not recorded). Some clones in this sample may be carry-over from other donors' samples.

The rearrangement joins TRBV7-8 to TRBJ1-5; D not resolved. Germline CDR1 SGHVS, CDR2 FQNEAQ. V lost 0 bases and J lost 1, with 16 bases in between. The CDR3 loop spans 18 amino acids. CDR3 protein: CASSLAGTLWASNQPQHF. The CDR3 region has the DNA TGTGCCAGCAGCTTAGCGGGAACTCTTTGGGCGAGCAATCAGCCCCAGCATTTT.

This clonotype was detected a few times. CDR3 in amino acids: CASSLNTGIQVETQYF. In DNA form, the CDR3 reads TGTGCCAGCAGCTTGAATACAGGGATCCAGGTGGAGACCCAGTACTTC. The chain is built from TRBV5-6 and TRBJ2-5, with TRBD1 as a possible D gene (6 bases). In germline, CDR1 is SGHDT, CDR2 YYEEEE. The CDR3 has 16 amino acids. The V and J ends lost 1 base and 5 bases respectively, with 18 bases between them.

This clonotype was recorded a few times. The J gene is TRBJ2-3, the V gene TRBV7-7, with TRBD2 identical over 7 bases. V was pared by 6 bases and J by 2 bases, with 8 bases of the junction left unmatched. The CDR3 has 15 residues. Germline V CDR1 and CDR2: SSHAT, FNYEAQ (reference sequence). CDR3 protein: CASSNEAGPTDTQYF. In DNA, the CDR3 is TGTGCCAGCAGTAATGAAGCGGGACCCACAGATACGCAGTATTTT. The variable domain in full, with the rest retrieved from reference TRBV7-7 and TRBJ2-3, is GAGVSQSPRYKVTKRGQDVTLRCDPISSHATLYWYQQALGQGPEFLTYFNYEAQPDKSGLPSDRFSAERPEGSISTLTIQRTEQRDSAMYRCASSNEAGPTDTQYFGPGTRLTVL.

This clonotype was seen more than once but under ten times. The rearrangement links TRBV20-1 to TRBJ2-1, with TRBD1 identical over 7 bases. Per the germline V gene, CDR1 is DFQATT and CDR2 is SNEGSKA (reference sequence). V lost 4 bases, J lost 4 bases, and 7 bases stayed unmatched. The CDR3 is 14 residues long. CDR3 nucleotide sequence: TGCAGTGCTAAAGGACAGGAGTATTACAATGAGCAGTTCTTC. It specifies CSAKGQEYYNEQFF.

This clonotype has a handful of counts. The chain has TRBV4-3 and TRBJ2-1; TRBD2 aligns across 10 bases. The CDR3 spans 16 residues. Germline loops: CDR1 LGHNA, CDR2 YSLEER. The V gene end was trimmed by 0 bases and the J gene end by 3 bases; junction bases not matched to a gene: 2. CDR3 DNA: TGCGCCAGCAGCCAAGATGGACTAGCGGACTACAATGAGCAGTTCTTC. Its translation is CASSQDGLADYNEQFF.

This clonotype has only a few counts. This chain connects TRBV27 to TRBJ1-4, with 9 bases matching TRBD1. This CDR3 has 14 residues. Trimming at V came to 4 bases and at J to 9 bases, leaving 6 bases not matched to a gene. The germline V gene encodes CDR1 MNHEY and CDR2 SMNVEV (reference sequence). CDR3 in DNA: TGTGCCAGCAGTTCCCCGGACAGGGGTAAAAAACTGTTTTTT. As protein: CASSSPDRGKKLFF.

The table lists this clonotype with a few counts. The CDR3 DNA is TGTGCCAGCAGTGACAATGTTTCCGGGCCCCGCAGTGAGCAGTTCTTC. Residues: CASSDNVSGPRSEQFF. The chain links TRBV25-1 to TRBJ2-1, with D uncertain. Germline CDR1 MGHDK, CDR2 SYGVNS. V shed 3 bases and J shed 9 bases, with 21 bases lying between them. The CDR3 totals 16 residues.

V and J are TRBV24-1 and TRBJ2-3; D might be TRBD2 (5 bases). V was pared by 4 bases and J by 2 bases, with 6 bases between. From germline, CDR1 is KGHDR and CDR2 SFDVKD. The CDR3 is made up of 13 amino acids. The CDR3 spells CATSETNTDTQYF. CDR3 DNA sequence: TGTGCCACCAGTGAGACTAACACAGATACGCAGTATTTT.

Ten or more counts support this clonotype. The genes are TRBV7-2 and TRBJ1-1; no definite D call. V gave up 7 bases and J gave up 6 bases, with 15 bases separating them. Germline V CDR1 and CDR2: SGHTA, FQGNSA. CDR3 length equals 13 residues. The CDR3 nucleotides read TGTGCCAGCACCCAGATGGGCGAAGCTGAAGCTTTCTTT. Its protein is CASTQMGEAEAFF.

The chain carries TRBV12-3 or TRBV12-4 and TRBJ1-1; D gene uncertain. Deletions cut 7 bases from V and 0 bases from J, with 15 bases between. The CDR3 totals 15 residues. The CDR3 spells CASNPRSGVNTEAFF. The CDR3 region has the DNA TGTGCCAGCAACCCCCGGAGCGGAGTGAACACTGAAGCTTTCTTT.

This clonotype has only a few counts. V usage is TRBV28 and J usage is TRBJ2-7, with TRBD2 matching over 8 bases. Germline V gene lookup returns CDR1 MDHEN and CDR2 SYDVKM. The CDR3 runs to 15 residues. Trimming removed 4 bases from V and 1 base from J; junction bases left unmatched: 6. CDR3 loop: CASSSTGTRSYEQYF. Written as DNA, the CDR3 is TGTGCCAGCAGTTCAACCGGGACTAGATCCTACGAGCAGTACTTC.

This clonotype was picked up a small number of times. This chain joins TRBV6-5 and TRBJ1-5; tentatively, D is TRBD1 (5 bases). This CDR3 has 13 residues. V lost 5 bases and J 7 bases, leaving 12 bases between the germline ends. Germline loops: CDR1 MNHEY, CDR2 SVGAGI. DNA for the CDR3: TGTGCCAGCAGTGGGGCCATCAACCAGCCCCAGCATTTT. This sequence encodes CASSGAINQPQHF.

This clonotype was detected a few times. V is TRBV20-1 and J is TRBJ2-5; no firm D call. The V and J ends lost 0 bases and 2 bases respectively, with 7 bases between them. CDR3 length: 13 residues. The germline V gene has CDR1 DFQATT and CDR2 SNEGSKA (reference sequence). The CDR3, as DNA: TGCAGTGCTAGAGAAGGGCGACAAGAGACCCAGTACTTC. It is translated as CSAREGRQETQYF.

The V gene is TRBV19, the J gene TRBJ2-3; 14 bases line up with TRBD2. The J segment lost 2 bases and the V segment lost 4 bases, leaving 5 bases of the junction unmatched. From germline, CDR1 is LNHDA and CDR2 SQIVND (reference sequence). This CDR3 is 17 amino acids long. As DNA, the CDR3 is TGTGCCAGTAGTAGTGGGACTAGCGGGAGTTACACAGATACGCAGTATTTT. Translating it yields CASSSGTSGSYTDTQYF.

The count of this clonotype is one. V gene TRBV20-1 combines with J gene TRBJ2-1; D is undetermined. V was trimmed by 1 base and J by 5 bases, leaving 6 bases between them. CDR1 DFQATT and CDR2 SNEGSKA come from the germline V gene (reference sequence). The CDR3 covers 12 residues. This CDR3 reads CSARGRHNEQFF. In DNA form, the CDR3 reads TGCAGTGCTAGAGGCCGACACAATGAGCAGTTCTTC.

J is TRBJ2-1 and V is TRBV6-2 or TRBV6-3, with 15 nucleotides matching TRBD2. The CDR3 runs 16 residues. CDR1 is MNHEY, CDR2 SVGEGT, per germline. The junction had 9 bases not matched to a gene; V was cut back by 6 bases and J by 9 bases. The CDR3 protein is CASRKTWTSGRAEQFF. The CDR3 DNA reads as TGTGCCAGCAGGAAGACCTGGACTAGCGGGAGGGCTGAGCAGTTCTTC.

This CDR3 is CASSELVYGEQFF. The DNA for the CDR3 is TGTGCCAGCAGTGAATTAGTGTACGGTGAGCAGTTCTTC. The chain employs TRBV25-1 and TRBJ2-1; D is unclear. V lost 1 base to trimming and J lost 9 bases, with 10 bases between them. This CDR3 has 13 residues. CDR1 is MGHDK, CDR2 SYGVNS, per germline.

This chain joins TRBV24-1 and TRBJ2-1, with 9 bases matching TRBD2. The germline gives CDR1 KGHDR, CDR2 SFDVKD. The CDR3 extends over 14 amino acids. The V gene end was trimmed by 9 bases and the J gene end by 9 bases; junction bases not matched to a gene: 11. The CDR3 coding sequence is TGTGCCACCGATTCCGGGACTAGCTCCTTTGAGCAGTTCTTC. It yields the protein CATDSGTSSFEQFF.

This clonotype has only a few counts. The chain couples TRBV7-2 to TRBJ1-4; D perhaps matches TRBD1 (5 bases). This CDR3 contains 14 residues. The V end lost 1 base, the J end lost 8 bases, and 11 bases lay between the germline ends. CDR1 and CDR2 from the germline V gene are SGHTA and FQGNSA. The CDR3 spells CASSLVPGREKLFF. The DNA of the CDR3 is TGTGCCAGCAGCTTAGTTCCAGGGCGCGAAAAACTGTTTTTT.

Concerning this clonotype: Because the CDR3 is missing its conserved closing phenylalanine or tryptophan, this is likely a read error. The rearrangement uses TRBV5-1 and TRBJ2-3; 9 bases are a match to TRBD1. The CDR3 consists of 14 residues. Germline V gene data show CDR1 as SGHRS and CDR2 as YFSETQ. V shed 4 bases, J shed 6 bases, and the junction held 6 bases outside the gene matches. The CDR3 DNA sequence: TGCGCCAGCAGCCCGGGACAGGGTTCTGATACGCAGTATGTT. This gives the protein CASSPGQGSDTQYV.

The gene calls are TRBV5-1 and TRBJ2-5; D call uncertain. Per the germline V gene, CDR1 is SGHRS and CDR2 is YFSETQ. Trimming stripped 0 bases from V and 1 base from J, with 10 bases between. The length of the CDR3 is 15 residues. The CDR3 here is CASSLGAQTQETQYF. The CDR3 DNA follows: TGCGCCAGCAGCTTGGGCGCGCAAACCCAAGAGACCCAGTACTTC.

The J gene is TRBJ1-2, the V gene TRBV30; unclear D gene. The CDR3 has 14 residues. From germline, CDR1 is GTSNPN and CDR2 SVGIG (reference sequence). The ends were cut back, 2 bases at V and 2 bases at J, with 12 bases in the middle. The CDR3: CAWSTSQRNYGYTF. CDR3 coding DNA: TGTGCCTGGAGTACTTCTCAGCGCAACTATGGCTACACCTTC.

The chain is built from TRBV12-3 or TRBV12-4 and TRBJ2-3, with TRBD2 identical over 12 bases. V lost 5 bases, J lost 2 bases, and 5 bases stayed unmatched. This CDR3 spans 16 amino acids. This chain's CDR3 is CASSSRTSGATDTQYF. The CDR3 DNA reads TGTGCCAGCAGTAGCCGGACTAGCGGGGCCACAGATACGCAGTATTTT.

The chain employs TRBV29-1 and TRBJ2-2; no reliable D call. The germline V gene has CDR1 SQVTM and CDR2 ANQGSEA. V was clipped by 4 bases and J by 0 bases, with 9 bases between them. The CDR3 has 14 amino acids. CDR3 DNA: TGCAGCGTTGGGCCCCCTTCGAACACCGGGGAGCTGTTTTTT. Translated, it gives CSVGPPSNTGELFF.

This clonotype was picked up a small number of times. The CDR3 sequence: CASSLDWTSEAFF. For the CDR3, the DNA is TGCGCCAGCAGCTTGGATTGGACAAGTGAAGCTTTCTTT. The chain couples TRBV5-1 to TRBJ1-1; perhaps TRBD1 as D (5 bases). CDR3 length equals 13 residues. The V and J ends lost 0 bases and 7 bases respectively, with 10 bases between them. Germline V CDR1 and CDR2: SGHRS, YFSETQ.

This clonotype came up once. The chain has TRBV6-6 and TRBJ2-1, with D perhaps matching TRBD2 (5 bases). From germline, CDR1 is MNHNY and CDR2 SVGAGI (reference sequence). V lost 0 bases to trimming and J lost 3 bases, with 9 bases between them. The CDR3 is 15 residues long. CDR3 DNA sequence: TGTGCCAGCAGTTACTCGGCGGGCAACTACAATGAGCAGTTCTTC. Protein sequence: CASSYSAGNYNEQFF.

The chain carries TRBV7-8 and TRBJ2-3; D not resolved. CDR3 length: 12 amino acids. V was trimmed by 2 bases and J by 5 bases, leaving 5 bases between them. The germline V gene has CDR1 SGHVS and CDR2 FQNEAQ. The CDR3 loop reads CASSLNKDTQYF. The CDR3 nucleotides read TGTGCCAGCAGCTTAAACAAAGATACGCAGTATTTT.